These T cell receptor beta chains were read from a single sample in a study of cytomegalovirus exposure and HLA in healthy donors. Data came from immunoSEQ multiplex PCR; TCRdb stores just in-frame clones and leaves some out. The profile shows 130,000 to 150,000 clones, around 10% of them singletons. The specimen sequenced was PBMCs. The receptor set was obtained from a male donor in good health and CMV-seronegative. Each CDR3 is given with its conserved first and last residue. Each record gives: D gene, J gene, V gene, clone size, CDR3 protein, CDR3 DNA. A D gene is named only where the DNA matches it firmly. The size of a clone is reported for some rows only, either as once, few or many, or as a class for expanded clones.

D gene: .
J gene: TRBJ2-1
V gene: TRBV7-2
clone size: few
CDR3 protein: CASSFGRPGVDEQFF
CDR3 DNA: TGTGCCAGCAGCTTTGGTCGGCCCGGGGTGGATGAGCAGTTCTTC

D gene: .
J gene: TRBJ1-5
V gene: TRBV28
clone size: .
CDR3 protein: CASSLRDTYSNQPQHF
CDR3 DNA: TGTGCCAGCAGTTTAAGGGACACCTATAGCAATCAGCCCCAGCATTTT

D gene: .
J gene: TRBJ1-2
V gene: TRBV28
clone size: .
CDR3 protein: CASSPGGNNYGYTF
CDR3 DNA: TGTGCCAGCAGTCCCGGGGGAAATAACTATGGCTACACCTTC

D gene: .
J gene: TRBJ1-1
V gene: TRBV19
clone size: .
CDR3 protein: CASSIAGTEAFF
CDR3 DNA: TGTGCCAGTAGTATAGCAGGGACTGAAGCTTTCTTT

D gene: .
J gene: TRBJ2-1
V gene: TRBV9
clone size: .
CDR3 protein: CASSVGGHSYNEQFF
CDR3 DNA: TGTGCCAGCAGCGTAGGTGGACACTCCTACAATGAGCAGTTCTTC

D gene: TRBD1
J gene: TRBJ2-2
V gene: TRBV7-2
clone size: .
CDR3 protein: CASSFWTGNTGELFF
CDR3 DNA: TGTGCCAGCAGCTTTTGGACAGGAAACACCGGGGAGCTGTTTTTT

D gene: .
J gene: TRBJ1-2
V gene: TRBV2
clone size: few
CDR3 protein: CASSEEGVRNGYTF
CDR3 DNA: TGTGCCAGCAGTGAGGAAGGGGTTAGGAATGGCTACACCTTC

D gene: .
J gene: TRBJ2-7
V gene: TRBV5-6
clone size: .
CDR3 protein: CASSFGISYEQYF
CDR3 DNA: TGTGCCAGCAGCTTCGGGATATCCTACGAGCAGTACTTC

D gene: TRBD1
J gene: TRBJ1-3
V gene: TRBV30
clone size: few
CDR3 protein: CAWTKTGIPTGNTIYF
CDR3 DNA: TGTGCCTGGACGAAGACAGGGATCCCAACTGGAAACACCATATATTTT

D gene: .
J gene: TRBJ1-2
V gene: TRBV6-5
clone size: .
CDR3 protein: CASSPSGRFYGYTF
CDR3 DNA: TGTGCCAGCAGCCCCTCTGGGCGATTCTATGGCTACACCTTC

D gene: .
J gene: TRBJ1-1
V gene: TRBV10-3
clone size: .
CDR3 protein: CAISAGGGNTEAFF
CDR3 DNA: TGTGCCATCAGTGCGGGGGGGGGAAACACTGAAGCTTTCTTT

D gene: TRBD2
J gene: TRBJ2-6
V gene: TRBV2
clone size: few
CDR3 protein: CASSGGSSSGANVLTF
CDR3 DNA: TGTGCCAGTTCCGGGGGGAGTAGCTCTGGGGCCAACGTCCTGACTTTC

D gene: .
J gene: TRBJ1-1
V gene: TRBV28
clone size: few
CDR3 protein: CASSLVLKNTEAFF
CDR3 DNA: TGTGCCAGCAGTTTAGTACTGAAGAACACTGAAGCTTTCTTT

D gene: TRBD1
J gene: TRBJ1-4
V gene: TRBV5-1
clone size: .
CDR3 protein: CASTWGQGRKIENEKLFF
CDR3 DNA: TGCGCCAGCACGTGGGGACAGGGAAGGAAGATCGAGAATGAAAAACTGTTTTTT

D gene: .
J gene: TRBJ2-5
V gene: TRBV7-2
clone size: few
CDR3 protein: CASSSLPRGSGGETQYF
CDR3 DNA: TGTGCCAGCAGCTCCCTCCCTAGGGGGTCGGGGGGAGAGACCCAGTACTTC

D gene: .
J gene: TRBJ1-5
V gene: TRBV2
clone size: .
CDR3 protein: CASSEYQARGQPQHF
CDR3 DNA: TGTGCCAGCAGTGAATATCAGGCGCGGGGCCAGCCCCAGCATTTT

D gene: TRBD2
J gene: TRBJ2-1
V gene: TRBV7-3
clone size: .
CDR3 protein: CASRGGAYNEQFF
CDR3 DNA: TGTGCCAGTCGCGGGGGGGCCTACAATGAGCAGTTCTTC

D gene: .
J gene: TRBJ1-1
V gene: TRBV29-1
clone size: .
CDR3 protein: CSSQPGTRTEAFF
CDR3 DNA: TGCAGCTCGCAACCCGGGACACGGACTGAAGCTTTCTTT

D gene: TRBD2
J gene: TRBJ2-7
V gene: TRBV11-2
clone size: few
CDR3 protein: CASSSTSGDEQYF
CDR3 DNA: TGTGCCAGCAGCTCTACTAGCGGGGACGAGCAGTACTTC